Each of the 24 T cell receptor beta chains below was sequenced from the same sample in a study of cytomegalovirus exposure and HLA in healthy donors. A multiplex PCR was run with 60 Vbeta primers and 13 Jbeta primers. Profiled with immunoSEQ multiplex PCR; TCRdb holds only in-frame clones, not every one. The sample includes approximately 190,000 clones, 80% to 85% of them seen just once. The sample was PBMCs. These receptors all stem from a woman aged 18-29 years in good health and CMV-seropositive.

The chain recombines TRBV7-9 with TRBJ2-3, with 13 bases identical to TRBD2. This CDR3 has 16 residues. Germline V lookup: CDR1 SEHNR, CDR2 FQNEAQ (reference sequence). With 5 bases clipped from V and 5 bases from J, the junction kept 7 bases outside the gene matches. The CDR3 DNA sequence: TGTGCCAGCAGCCCGACTAGCGGGGGGCCGGGAGATACGCAGTATTTT. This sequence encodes CASSPTSGGPGDTQYF.

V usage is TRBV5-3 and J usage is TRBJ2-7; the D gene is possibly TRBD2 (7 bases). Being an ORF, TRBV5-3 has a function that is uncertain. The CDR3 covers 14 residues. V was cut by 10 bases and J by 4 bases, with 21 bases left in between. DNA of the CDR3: TGTGCCGGGGGCGGGGGCTCCCGCTTTTACGAGCAGTACGTC. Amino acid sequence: CAGGGGSRFYEQYV.

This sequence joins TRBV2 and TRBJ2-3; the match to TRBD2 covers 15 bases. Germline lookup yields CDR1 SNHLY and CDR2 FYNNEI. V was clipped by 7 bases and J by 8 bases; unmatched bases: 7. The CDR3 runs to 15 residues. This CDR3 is CASNDGLAGGLTQYF. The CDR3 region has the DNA TGTGCCAGCAACGACGGACTAGCGGGGGGGCTTACGCAGTATTTT.

The CDR3 here is CASSLTRQGEAFF. Written as DNA, the CDR3 is TGTGCCAGCAGCCTTACTCGACAGGGGGAAGCTTTCTTT. The chain links TRBV7-3 to TRBJ1-1, with 8 bases identical to TRBD1. The J segment lost 8 bases and the V segment lost 5 bases, leaving 7 bases of the junction unmatched. From germline, CDR1 is SGHTA and CDR2 FQGTGA. This CDR3 comprises 13 residues.

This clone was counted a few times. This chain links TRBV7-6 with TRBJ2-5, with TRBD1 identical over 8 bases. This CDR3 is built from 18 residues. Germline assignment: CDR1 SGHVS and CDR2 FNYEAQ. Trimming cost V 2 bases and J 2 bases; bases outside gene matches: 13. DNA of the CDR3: TGTGCCAGCAGCTTAAGGTTCGGACAGGGAACGATACAAGAGACCCAGTACTTC. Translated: CASSLRFGQGTIQETQYF.

CDR3 sequence (DNA): TGTGCCAGCGCATTCAGGGCCCCAGAGACCCAGTACTTC. Translation: CASAFRAPETQYF. The chain is built from TRBV27 and TRBJ2-5; D might be TRBD1 (5 bases). Germline-derived CDR1 and CDR2 are MNHEY and SMNVEV (reference sequence). V was cut by 8 bases and J by 4 bases, with 14 bases left in between. The CDR3 length is 13 residues.

The DNA of the CDR3 is TGCGCCAGCAGCTTGGATCTTAGCGGGGGTAGGGTGCAGTACTTC. Translation gives CASSLDLSGGRVQYF. This rearrangement joins TRBV5-1 to TRBJ2-7, with 9 bases lining up with TRBD2. CDR3 length: 15 amino acids. Germline V gives CDR1 SGHRS, CDR2 YFSETQ. The junction had 10 bases not matched to a gene; V was cut back by 0 bases and J by 9 bases.

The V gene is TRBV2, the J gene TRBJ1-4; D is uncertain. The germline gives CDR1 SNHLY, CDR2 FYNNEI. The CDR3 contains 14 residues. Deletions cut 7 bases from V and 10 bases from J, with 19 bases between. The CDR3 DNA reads TGTGCCAGCACCGCTCACGGGGAAGTGGGAAAACTGTTTTTT. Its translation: CASTAHGEVGKLFF.

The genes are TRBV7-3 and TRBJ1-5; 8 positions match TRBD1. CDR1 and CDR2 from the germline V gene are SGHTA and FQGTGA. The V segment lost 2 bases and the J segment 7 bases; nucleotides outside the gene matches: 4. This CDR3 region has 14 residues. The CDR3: CASSLSGGGQPQHF. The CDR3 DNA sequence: TGTGCCAGCAGCTTATCAGGGGGCGGCCAGCCCCAGCATTTT. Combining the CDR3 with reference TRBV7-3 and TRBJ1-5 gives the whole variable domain GAGVSQTPSNKVTEKGKYVELRCDPISGHTALYWYRQSLGQGPEFLIYFQGTGAADDSGLPNDRFFAVRPEGSVSTLKIQRTERGDSAVYLCASSLSGGGQPQHFGDGTRLSIL.

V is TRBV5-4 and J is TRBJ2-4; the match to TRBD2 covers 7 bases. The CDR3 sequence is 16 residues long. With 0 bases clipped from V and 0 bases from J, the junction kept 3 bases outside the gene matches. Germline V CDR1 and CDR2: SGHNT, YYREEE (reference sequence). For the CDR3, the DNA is TGTGCCAGCAGCTTGGGGGCGGGGGTAGCCAAAAACATTCAGTACTTC. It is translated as CASSLGAGVAKNIQYF.

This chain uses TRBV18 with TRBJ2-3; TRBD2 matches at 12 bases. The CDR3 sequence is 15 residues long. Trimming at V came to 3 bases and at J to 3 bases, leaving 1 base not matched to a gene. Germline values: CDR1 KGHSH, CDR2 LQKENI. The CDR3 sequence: CASSPLAGGTDTQYF. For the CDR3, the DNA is TGTGCCAGCTCACCCCTAGCGGGGGGGACAGATACGCAGTATTTT.

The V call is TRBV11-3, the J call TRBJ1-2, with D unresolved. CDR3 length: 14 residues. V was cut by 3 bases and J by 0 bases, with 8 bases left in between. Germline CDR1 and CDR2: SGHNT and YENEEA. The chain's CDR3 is CASSLSTANYGYTF. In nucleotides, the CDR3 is TGTGCCAGCAGCTTGTCCACAGCTAACTATGGCTACACCTTC. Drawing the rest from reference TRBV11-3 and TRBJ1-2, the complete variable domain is EAGVVQSPRYKIIEKKQPVAFWCNPISGHNTLYWYLQNLGQGPELLIRYENEEAVDDSQLPKDRFSAERLKGVDSTLKIQPAELGDSAVYLCASSLSTANYGYTFGSGTRLTVV.

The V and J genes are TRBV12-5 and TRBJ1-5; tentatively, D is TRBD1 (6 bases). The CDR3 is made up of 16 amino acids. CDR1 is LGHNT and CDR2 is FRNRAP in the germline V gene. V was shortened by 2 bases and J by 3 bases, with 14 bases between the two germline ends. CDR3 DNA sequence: TGTGCTAGTGGTTTGATCCCACAGGGCTCCAATCAGCCCCAGCATTTT. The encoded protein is CASGLIPQGSNQPQHF.

The CDR3 bases are TGTGCCAGCAGTATCGAAGAGGTGACGAATTCACCCCTCCACTTT. Protein: CASSIEEVTNSPLHF. The rearrangement links TRBV7-9 to TRBJ1-6; D is uncertain. Between the trimmed V and J ends, which lost 6 bases and 7 bases, there was a span of 16 bases. Germline values: CDR1 SEHNR, CDR2 FQNEAQ (reference sequence). This CDR3 contains 15 residues.

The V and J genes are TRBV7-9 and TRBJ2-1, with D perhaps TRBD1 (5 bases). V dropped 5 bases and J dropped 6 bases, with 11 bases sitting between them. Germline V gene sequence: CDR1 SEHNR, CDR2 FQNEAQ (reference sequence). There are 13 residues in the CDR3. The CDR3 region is CASSSRVANEQFF. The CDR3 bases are TGTGCCAGCAGCAGCAGGGTTGCCAATGAGCAGTTCTTC.

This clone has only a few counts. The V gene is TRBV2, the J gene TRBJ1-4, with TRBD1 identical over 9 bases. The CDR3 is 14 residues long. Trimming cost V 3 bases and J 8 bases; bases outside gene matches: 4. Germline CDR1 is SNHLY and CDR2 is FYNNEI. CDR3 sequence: CASSEGQGGEKLFF. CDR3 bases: TGTGCCAGCAGTGAGGGACAGGGAGGGGAAAAACTGTTTTTT.

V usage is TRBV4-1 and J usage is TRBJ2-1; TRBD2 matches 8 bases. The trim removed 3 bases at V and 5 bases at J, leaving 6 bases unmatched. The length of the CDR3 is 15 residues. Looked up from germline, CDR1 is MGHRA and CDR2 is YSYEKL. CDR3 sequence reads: CASSQVRGLDNEQFF. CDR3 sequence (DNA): TGCGCCAGCAGCCAGGTGCGGGGACTAGACAATGAGCAGTTCTTC.

DNA for the CDR3: TGTGCCAGCAGCCCCGCGACTAGCGGGGGCCAAGAGACCCAGTACTTC. Amino acids: CASSPATSGGQETQYF. The chain carries TRBV7-9 and TRBJ2-5, with 12 bases lining up with TRBD2. V shed 5 bases and J 1 base; nucleotides not matched to a gene: 5. The V gene's germline CDR1 is SEHNR and CDR2 FQNEAQ (reference sequence). The CDR3 runs 16 residues. Supplemented by reference TRBV7-9 and TRBJ2-5, the full variable domain reads DTGVSQNPRHKITKRGQNVTFRCDPISEHNRLYWYRQTLGQGPEFLTYFQNEAQLEKSRLLSDRFSAERPKGSFSTLEIQRTEQGDSAMYLCASSPATSGGQETQYFGPGTRLLVL.

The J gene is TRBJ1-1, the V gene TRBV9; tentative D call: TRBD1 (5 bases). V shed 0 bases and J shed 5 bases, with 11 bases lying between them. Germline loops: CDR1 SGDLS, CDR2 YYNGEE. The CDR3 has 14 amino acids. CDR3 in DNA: TGTGCCAGCAGCGTAGCTGAGGGGAGGACTGAAGCTTTCTTT. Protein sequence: CASSVAEGRTEAFF.

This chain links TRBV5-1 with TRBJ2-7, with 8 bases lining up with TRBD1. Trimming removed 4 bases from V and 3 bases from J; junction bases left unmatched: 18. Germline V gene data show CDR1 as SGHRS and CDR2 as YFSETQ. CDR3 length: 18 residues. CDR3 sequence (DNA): TGCGCCAGCAGCGCCGCCCCTCAGGGGGCCTTCCCCTTCTACGAGCAGTACTTC. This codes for CASSAAPQGAFPFYEQYF.

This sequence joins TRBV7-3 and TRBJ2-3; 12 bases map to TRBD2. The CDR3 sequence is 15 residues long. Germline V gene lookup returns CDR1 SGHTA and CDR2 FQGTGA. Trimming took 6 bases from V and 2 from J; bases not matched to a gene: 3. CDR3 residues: CASSPSGGATDTQYF. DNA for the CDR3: TGTGCCAGCAGTCCTAGCGGGGGGGCCACAGATACGCAGTATTTT.

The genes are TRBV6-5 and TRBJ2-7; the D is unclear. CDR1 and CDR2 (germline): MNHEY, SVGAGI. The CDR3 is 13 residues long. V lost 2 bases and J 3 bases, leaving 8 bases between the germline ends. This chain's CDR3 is CASSYGPIYEQYF. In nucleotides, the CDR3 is TGTGCCAGCAGTTACGGCCCGATCTACGAGCAGTACTTC.

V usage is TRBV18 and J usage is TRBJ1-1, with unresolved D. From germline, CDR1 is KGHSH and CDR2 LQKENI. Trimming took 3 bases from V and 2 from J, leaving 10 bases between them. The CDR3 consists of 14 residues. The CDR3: CASSPTSVNTEAFF. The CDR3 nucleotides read TGTGCCAGCTCACCTACGTCAGTCAACACTGAAGCTTTCTTT.

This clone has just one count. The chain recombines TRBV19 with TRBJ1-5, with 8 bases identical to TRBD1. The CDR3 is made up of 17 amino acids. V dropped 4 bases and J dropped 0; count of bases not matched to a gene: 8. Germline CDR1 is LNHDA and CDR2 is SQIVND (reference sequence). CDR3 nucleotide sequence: TGTGCCAGTAGTACCGCCCGACAGGGGTATAGCAATCAGCCCCAGCATTTT. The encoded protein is CASSTARQGYSNQPQHF.